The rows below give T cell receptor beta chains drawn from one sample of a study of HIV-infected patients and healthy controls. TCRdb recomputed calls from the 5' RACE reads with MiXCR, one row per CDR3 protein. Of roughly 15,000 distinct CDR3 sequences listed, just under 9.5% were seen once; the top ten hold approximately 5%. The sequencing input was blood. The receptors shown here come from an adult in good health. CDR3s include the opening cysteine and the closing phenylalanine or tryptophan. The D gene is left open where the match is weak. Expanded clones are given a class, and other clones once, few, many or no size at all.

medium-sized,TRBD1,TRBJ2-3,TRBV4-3,CASSQGRTGGADTQYF,TGCGCCAGCAGCCAAGGCCGAACAGGGGGCGCAGATACGCAGTATTTT
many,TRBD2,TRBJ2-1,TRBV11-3,CASSFMPSSGSFSEQFF,TGTGCCAGCAGCTTCATGCCGTCTAGCGGGAGTTTTAGTGAGCAGTTCTTC
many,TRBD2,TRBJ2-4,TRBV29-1,CSVGLAGLAKNIQYF,TGCAGCGTTGGGCTAGCGGGACTAGCCAAAAACATTCAGTACTTC
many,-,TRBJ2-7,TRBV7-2,CASSPTGAYEQYF,TGTGCCAGCAGCCCTACTGGAGCCTACGAGCAGTACTTC
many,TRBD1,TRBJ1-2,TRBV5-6,CASSLGDRASISNYGYTF,TGTGCCAGCAGCTTGGGGGACAGGGCATCCATTTCTAACTATGGCTACACCTTC
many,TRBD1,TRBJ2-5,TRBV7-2,CASSNRDRGGETQYF,TGTGCCAGCAGCAACCGGGACAGGGGCGGAGAGACCCAGTACTTC
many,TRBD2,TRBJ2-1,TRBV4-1,CASSQTGLAGFSYNEQFF,TGCGCCAGCAGCCAAACGGGACTAGCGGGATTTTCCTACAATGAGCAGTTCTTC
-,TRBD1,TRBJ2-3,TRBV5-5,CASSIPGTGATDTQYF,TGTGCCAGCAGCATCCCCGGGACAGGGGCGACAGATACGCAGTATTTT
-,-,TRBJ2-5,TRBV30,CAWNMADQETQYF,TGTGCCTGGAATATGGCGGACCAAGAGACCCAGTACTTC
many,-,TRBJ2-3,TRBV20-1,CSARANRKPSTDTQYF,TGCAGTGCTAGAGCCAACAGGAAACCTAGCACAGATACGCAGTATTTT
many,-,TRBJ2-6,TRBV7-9,CASSFGRVKILPYSGANVLTF,TGTGCCAGCAGCTTTGGCAGGGTGAAAATCTTGCCGTACTCTGGGGCCAACGTCCTGACTTTC
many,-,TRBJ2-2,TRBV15,CATSSEGGDTGELFF,TGTGCCACCAGCAGCGAAGGGGGGGACACCGGGGAGCTGTTTTTT
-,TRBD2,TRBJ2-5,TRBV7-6,CASSLSTSGLETQYF,TGTGCCAGCAGCTTAAGTACTAGCGGGTTAGAGACCCAGTACTTC
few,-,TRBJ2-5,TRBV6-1,CASSEDLGMETQYF,TGTGCCAGCAGTGAAGATCTGGGTATGGAGACCCAGTACTTC
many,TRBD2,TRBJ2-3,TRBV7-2,CASSPGLAGGLDTQYF,TGTGCCAGCAGCCCAGGACTAGCGGGAGGTTTAGATACGCAGTATTTT
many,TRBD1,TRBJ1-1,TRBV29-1,CSVALRGQGNTEAFF,TGCAGCGTGGCCCTTAGAGGACAGGGGAACACTGAAGCTTTCTTT
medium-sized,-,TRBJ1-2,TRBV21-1,CASTLKKGFFAGSYGYTF,TGTGCCAGCACCTTAAAGAAGGGCTTTTTCGCAGGCTCATATGGCTACACCTTC
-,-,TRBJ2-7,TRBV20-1,CSASSIAGADYEQYF,TGCAGTGCTAGTTCCATAGCAGGGGCGGACTACGAGCAGTACTTC
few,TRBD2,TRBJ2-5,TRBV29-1,CSGRGDETQYF,TGCAGCGGACGGGGGGATGAGACCCAGTACTTC
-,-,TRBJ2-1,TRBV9,CASSTLPGTSLGEQFF,TGTGCCAGCAGCACACTACCCGGGACAAGTCTCGGTGAGCAGTTCTTC
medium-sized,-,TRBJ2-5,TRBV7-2,CASSLVGNKKTQYF,TGTGCCAGCAGCTTAGTAGGCAATAAAAAGACCCAGTACTTC
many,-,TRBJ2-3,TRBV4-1,CASSPENTDTQYF,TGCGCCAGCAGCCCTGAGAACACAGATACGCAGTATTTT
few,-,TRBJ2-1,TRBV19,CASSIPFNRGAEQFF,TGTGCCAGTAGTATCCCCTTTAATAGAGGTGCTGAGCAGTTCTTC
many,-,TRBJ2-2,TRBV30,CAWSVQGFPGAGELFF,TGTGCCTGGAGTGTACAAGGATTCCCAGGGGCCGGGGAGCTGTTTTTT
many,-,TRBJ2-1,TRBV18,CASSPLGGRGDEQFF,TGTGCCAGCTCACCCCTGGGGGGCCGAGGGGATGAGCAGTTCTTC
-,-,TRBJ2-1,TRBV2,CASRGARAPSSYNEQFF,TGTGCCAGCAGGGGGGCGCGGGCCCCGAGCTCCTACAATGAGCAGTTCTTC
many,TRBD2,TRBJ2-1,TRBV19,CASSIGGTSGRFIDEQFF,TGTGCCAGTAGTATAGGGGGAACTAGCGGGAGGTTCATCGATGAGCAGTTCTTC
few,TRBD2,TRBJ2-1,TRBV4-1,CASSHPQLAGAYNEQFF,TGCGCCAGCAGCCACCCCCAACTAGCGGGGGCGTACAATGAGCAGTTCTTC
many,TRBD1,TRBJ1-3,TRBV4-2,CASSQTGTVSGNTIYF,TGTGCCAGCAGCCAGACCGGGACAGTCTCTGGAAACACCATATATTTT
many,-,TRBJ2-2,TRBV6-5,CASSYKMAGELFF,TGTGCCAGCAGTTATAAGATGGCCGGGGAGCTGTTTTTT
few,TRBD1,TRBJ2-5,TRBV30,CAWSVQGIRETQYF,TGTGCCTGGAGTGTACAGGGGATTCGCGAGACCCAGTACTTC
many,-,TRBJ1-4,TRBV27,CASSSSEKLFF,TGTGCCAGCAGTTCATCTGAAAAACTGTTTTTT
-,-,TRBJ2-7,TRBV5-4,CASSLVPYYEQYF,TGTGCCAGCAGCTTGGTTCCCTACTACGAGCAGTACTTC
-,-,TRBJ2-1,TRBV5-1,CASSLGGNEQFF,TGCGCCAGCAGCTTGGGGGGCAATGAGCAGTTCTTC
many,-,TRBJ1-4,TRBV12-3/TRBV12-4,CASSSSYRETNEKLFF,TGTGCCAGCAGTTCTAGCTACAGGGAAACTAATGAAAAACTGTTTTTT
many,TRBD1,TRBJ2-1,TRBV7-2,CASSAGQGVEQFF,TGTGCCAGCAGCGCCGGACAGGGAGTCGAGCAGTTCTTC
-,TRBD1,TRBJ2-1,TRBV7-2,CASSPRQGSYNEQFF,TGTGCCAGCAGCCCCCGACAGGGGTCCTACAATGAGCAGTTCTTC
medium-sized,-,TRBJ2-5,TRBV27,CASRVETGSRQETQYF,TGTGCCAGCAGAGTTGAGACAGGCTCTCGCCAAGAGACCCAGTACTTC
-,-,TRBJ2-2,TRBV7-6,CASSMTRDYTGELFF,TGTGCCAGCAGCATGACCCGGGACTACACCGGGGAGCTGTTTTTT
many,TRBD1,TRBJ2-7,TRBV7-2,CASSPRDSGTTEQYF,TGTGCCAGCAGCCCCCGGGACAGCGGAACTACCGAGCAGTACTTC
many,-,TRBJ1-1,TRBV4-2,CASSQAQGFGVNTEAFF,TGTGCCAGCAGCCAGGCTCAGGGGTTTGGGGTGAACACTGAAGCTTTCTTT
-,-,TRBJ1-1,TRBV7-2,CASSLGSRQFTEAFF,TGTGCCAGCAGCTTAGGATCGCGACAGTTCACTGAAGCTTTCTTT
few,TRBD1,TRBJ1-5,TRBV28,CASSSSGTADQPQHF,TGTGCCAGCAGTTCCTCCGGGACAGCCGATCAGCCCCAGCATTTT
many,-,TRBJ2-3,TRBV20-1,CSASSWSTDTQYF,TGCAGTGCTAGCAGTTGGAGCACAGATACGCAGTATTTT
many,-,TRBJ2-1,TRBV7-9,CASSFSGIGEQFF,TGTGCCAGCAGCTTTTCAGGCATCGGTGAGCAGTTCTTC
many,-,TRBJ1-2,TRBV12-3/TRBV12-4,CASSLTSTNYGYTF,TGTGCCAGCAGTTTAACCAGTACTAACTATGGCTACACCTTC
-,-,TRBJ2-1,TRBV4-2,CASSQGGADTLQFF,TGTGCCAGCAGCCAAGGAGGAGCGGATACATTGCAGTTCTTC